The rows below give T cell receptor beta chains drawn from one sample of a study of blood T cell repertoires in COVID-19. Produced via immunoSEQ multiplex PCR; TCRdb's table is partial and in-frame only. Among about 380,000 clones listed, 81% were seen once. The sample taken for sequencing was peripheral blood. These receptors were taken from a human donor with acute or convalescent COVID-19. The donor label of this sample is uncertain. CDR3s include the opening cysteine and the closing phenylalanine or tryptophan. A D gene is named only where the DNA matches it firmly. Size is stated for part of the rows, as once, few or many counts, or as a class when the clone is expanded.

V gene	clone size	D gene	CDR3 length	J gene	CDR3 protein	CDR3 DNA
TRBV3-1/TRBV3-2	NA	NA	12	TRBJ2-7	CASSQWGREQYF	TGTGCCAGCAGCCAGTGGGGGCGCGAGCAGTACTTC
TRBV28	NA	NA	14	TRBJ1-2	CASTPGAGAYGYTF	TGTGCCAGCACCCCTGGGGCGGGGGCCTATGGCTACACCTTC
TRBV6-1	once	TRBD1	17	TRBJ1-2	CASSESSVRGTVLGYTF	TGTGCCAGCAGTGAATCCTCAGTAAGGGGGACAGTGCTTGGCTACACCTTC
TRBV27	once	NA	13	TRBJ2-3	CASRVELTDTQYF	TGTGCCAGCAGGGTCGAACTCACAGATACGCAGTATTTT
TRBV7-9	NA	NA	13	TRBJ2-5	CASSLAIQETQYF	TGTGCCAGCAGCTTAGCTATACAAGAGACCCAGTACTTC
TRBV5-6	NA	NA	14	TRBJ2-5	CASSLTGLRETQYF	TGTGCCAGCAGCTTAACAGGGCTCAGAGAGACCCAGTACTTC
TRBV6-5	few	NA	14	TRBJ1-6	CASSYGSKNSPLHF	TGTGCCAGCAGTTATGGGAGTAAGAATTCACCCCTCCACTTT
TRBV11-3	NA	TRBD2	16	TRBJ2-2	CASSLGAGVGTGELFF	TGTGCCAGCAGCTTAGGAGCGGGAGTGGGGACCGGGGAGCTGTTTTTT
TRBV3-1/TRBV3-2	NA	NA	16	TRBJ1-6	CASSPRGGAHNSPLHF	TGTGCCAGCAGCCCCCGGGGGGGCGCACATAATTCACCCCTCCACTTT
TRBV30	NA	NA	19	TRBJ1-4	CAWSATQLRRIATNEKLFF	TGTGCCTGGAGTGCCACACAGCTTCGTAGGATTGCAACTAATGAAAAACTGTTTTTT
TRBV6-5	NA	NA	15	TRBJ1-5	CASSPDRHSNQPQHF	TGTGCCAGCAGTCCCGACAGACATAGCAATCAGCCCCAGCATTTT
TRBV7-9	NA	TRBD2	15	TRBJ2-5	CASSLSTLAEETQYF	TGTGCCAGCAGCTTAAGTACACTAGCGGAAGAGACCCAGTACTTC
TRBV27	NA	NA	17	TRBJ1-1	CASRRSTLRGANTEAFF	TGTGCCAGCAGGAGGTCTACTTTGCGGGGCGCGAACACTGAAGCTTTCTTT
TRBV18	NA	NA	15	TRBJ1-5	CASSPRQAAGQPQHF	TGTGCCAGCTCACCCCGACAGGCGGCAGGTCAGCCCCAGCATTTT
TRBV6-5	NA	TRBD1	14	TRBJ1-1	CASSYTTGVTEAFF	TGTGCCAGCAGTTACACAACAGGGGTAACTGAAGCTTTCTTT
TRBV21-1	NA	NA	15	TRBJ2-2	CASSTDTGNTGELFF	TGTGCCAGCAGCACAGACACAGGGAACACCGGGGAGCTGTTTTTT
TRBV5-6	NA	TRBD1	19	TRBJ1-1	CASSPIRLGQGEENTEAFF	TGTGCCAGCAGTCCAATACGGCTGGGACAGGGGGAGGAGAACACTGAAGCTTTCTTT
TRBV2	few	NA	14	TRBJ1-4	CASTSGIWDEKLFF	TGTGCCAGCACGTCGGGAATATGGGATGAAAAACTGTTTTTT
TRBV19	NA	TRBD1	15	TRBJ1-2	CACARDRGFDYGYTF	TGTGCCTGCGCGAGGGACAGGGGGTTTGATTATGGCTACACCTTC
TRBV10-2	NA	NA	14	TRBJ1-6	CASSGASSNSPLHF	TGCGCCAGCAGTGGGGCATCTTCAAATTCACCCCTCCACTTT
TRBV6-1	NA	TRBD2	15	TRBJ2-1	CASSLSGDSYNEQFF	TGTGCCAGCAGCCTTAGCGGGGACTCCTACAATGAGCAGTTCTTC
TRBV5-1	few	NA	16	TRBJ1-2	CASSLALYEPLHGYTF	TGCGCCAGCAGCTTGGCCTTATACGAGCCTCTTCATGGCTACACCTTC
TRBV18	NA	NA	15	TRBJ1-1	CASSLDSGRGTEAFF	TGTGCCAGCTCACTAGACTCGGGCAGGGGCACTGAAGCTTTCTTT
TRBV4-2	few	TRBD2	19	TRBJ2-1	CASSQASGTSGGTYNEQFF	TGTGCCAGCAGCCAGGCGTCCGGGACTAGCGGGGGGACCTACAATGAGCAGTTCTTC
TRBV25-1	NA	TRBD1	18	TRBJ1-2	CASSPYLGTDGINYGYTF	TGTGCCAGCAGTCCCTACCTCGGGACAGATGGGATAAACTATGGCTACACCTTC
TRBV30	NA	TRBD1	17	TRBJ1-4	CAWSAGTGYWSNEKLFF	TGTGCCTGGAGCGCCGGGACAGGGTATTGGAGTAATGAAAAACTGTTTTTT
TRBV6-5	NA	TRBD1	13	TRBJ1-2	CASRATGDGGYTF	TGTGCCAGCAGGGCTACAGGGGACGGTGGCTACACCTTC
TRBV14	NA	NA	15	TRBJ1-3	CASSRDRSSGNTIYF	TGTGCCAGCAGCCGTGACAGGAGCTCTGGAAACACCATATATTTT
TRBV7-9	NA	NA	14	TRBJ2-5	CASSLAAGAKTQYF	TGTGCCAGCAGCTTAGCGGCAGGGGCGAAGACCCAGTACTTC
TRBV2	NA	NA	15	TRBJ2-3	CASSRLVSSTDTQYF	TGTGCCAGCAGCCGACTAGTTTCGAGCACAGATACGCAGTATTTT
TRBV6-5	NA	NA	13	TRBJ1-6	CASSNARGSPLHF	TGTGCCAGCAGTAACGCCCGAGGTTCACCCCTCCACTTT
TRBV4-2	NA	NA	16	TRBJ2-7	CASSQGLGAPDYEQYF	TGTGCCAGCAGCCAAGGTCTAGGAGCGCCAGACTACGAGCAGTACTTC
TRBV28	few	TRBD1	14	TRBJ2-1	CASRTGPWVHEQFF	TGTGCCAGCAGGACAGGGCCCTGGGTTCATGAGCAGTTCTTC
TRBV28	NA	NA	16	TRBJ1-2	CASSLDRGRALSGYTF	TGTGCCAGCAGTTTGGACCGCGGCAGGGCTTTGAGTGGCTACACCTTC
TRBV4-1	NA	TRBD2	15	TRBJ2-1	CASSKGTRAYNEQFF	TGCGCCAGCAGCAAAGGGACTAGAGCCTACAATGAGCAGTTCTTC
TRBV29-1	NA	TRBD1	16	TRBJ1-1	CSVVKRKTGVNTEAFF	TGCAGCGTTGTCAAACGAAAGACAGGGGTGAACACTGAAGCTTTCTTT
TRBV14	once	NA	13	TRBJ2-1	CASSQGQGREQFF	TGTGCCAGCAGCCAAGGGCAGGGGAGAGAGCAGTTCTTC
TRBV6-9	NA	NA	15	TRBJ1-1	CASSLRRRGKTEAFF	TGTGCCAGCAGTTTGAGACGGCGGGGTAAAACTGAAGCTTTCTTT
TRBV2	few	TRBD2	15	TRBJ2-2	CASGILAANTGELFF	TGTGCCAGCGGAATACTAGCGGCGAACACCGGGGAGCTGTTTTTT
TRBV7-9	NA	NA	14	TRBJ1-1	CASSLTGTSTEAFF	TGTGCCAGCAGCTTAACCGGCACTAGCACTGAAGCTTTCTTT
TRBV2	NA	NA	12	TRBJ1-4	CASSGSIVKLFF	TGTGCCAGCTCCGGGAGTATTGTGAAACTGTTTTTT
TRBV7-9	NA	NA	15	TRBJ2-5	CASSLEASDQETQYF	TGTGCCAGCAGCTTAGAGGCTAGCGATCAAGAGACCCAGTACTTC
TRBV4-1	NA	NA	15	TRBJ1-5	CASSPDINSNQPQHF	TGCGCCAGCAGCCCCGACATTAATAGCAATCAGCCCCAGCATTTT
TRBV5-4	NA	NA	15	TRBJ2-1	CASSPSMVSYNEQFF	TGTGCCAGCAGCCCGTCTATGGTTTCCTACAATGAGCAGTTCTTC
TRBV5-5	NA	TRBD2	15	TRBJ2-7	CASSRIGGGTYEQYF	TGTGCCAGCAGCCGAATTGGGGGGGGGACCTACGAGCAGTACTTC
TRBV19	NA	NA	15	TRBJ1-4	CASSIRHLPNEKLFF	TGTGCCAGTAGTATCAGACACCTCCCTAATGAAAAACTGTTTTTT
TRBV5-5	NA	TRBD1	15	TRBJ2-2	CASSVGQLNTGELFF	TGTGCCAGCAGCGTGGGACAGCTGAACACCGGGGAGCTGTTTTTT
TRBV12-3/TRBV12-4	NA	TRBD1	13	TRBJ2-5	CASRGQTAETQYF	TGTGCCAGCAGGGGACAGACCGCCGAGACCCAGTACTTC
TRBV6-1	NA	TRBD1	17	TRBJ1-5	CASSEGWYRDRNQPQHF	TGTGCCAGCAGTGAAGGTTGGTACCGGGACAGGAATCAGCCCCAGCATTTT
TRBV5-1	NA	NA	12	TRBJ2-5	CASSFPGETQYF	TGCGCCAGCAGCTTCCCCGGGGAGACCCAGTACTTC
TRBV14	NA	TRBD1	18	TRBJ2-7	CASSPRDREDEGYYEQYF	TGTGCCAGCAGCCCCCGGGACAGGGAGGATGAAGGCTACTACGAGCAGTACTTC